This TCR beta chain stems from a study of T cell responses to AZD1222 COVID-19 vaccine. Study conclusions and caveats: Mostly white British, mostly female donors; authors suggested clonal diversity may be underestimated. Reportedly, nearly half of unique spike TCRs recognized epitopes outside B.1.351/B.1.1.7 mutations.

The method was immunoSEQ multiplex PCR; TCRdb's version includes in-frame clones alone and lacks a portion of them. The sample shows tens of thousands of clones, about 86% of them seen only once. Looked up from germline, CDR1 is SGHRS and CDR2 is YFSETQ. V gave up 0 bases and J gave up 0 bases, with 6 bases separating them. This CDR3 region has 14 residues. This clone was seen a single time. Its antigen is not known. The V and J genes are TRBV5-1 and TRBJ1-1; D is unclear. Material: peripheral blood, obtained 28 days after the second AZD1222 dose. This receptor was identified in an adult who received the AZD1222 COVID-19 vaccine. This CDR3 reads CASSLGGLNTEAFF. The DNA of the CDR3 is TGCGCCAGCAGCTTGGGAGGGCTGAACACTGAAGCTTTCTTT.